One sample yielded the 5 T cell receptor beta chains listed below, sequenced in a study of CD8 T cells in Susac syndrome (dated by TCRdb to the late 2010s). Library generation was performed with the immunoSEQ multiplex PCR assay. RNA was extracted with the RNeasy kit and roughly 0.45 to 1 ug was reverse transcribed using random hexamers. In-frame beta chains were kept once TCRdb had trimmed the public reads at Q25 with fastp and called clones with MiXCR. CDR3 protein duplicates are merged, each entry listing the most common genes and DNA. This sample has approximately 150,000 distinct CDR3 sequences in its table, and about 94% of those were observed once. The leading ten clones occupy approximately 0.08% of the sample. Sequencing was performed on CD4+ T cells from PBMCs. The receptors were sampled from a human donor with Susac syndrome.

The V and J genes are TRBV20-1 and TRBJ1-6; 9 bases fit TRBD1. CDR1 DFQATT and CDR2 SNEGSKA come from the germline V gene (reference sequence). The CDR3 runs to 16 residues. After removal of 0 bases from V and 7 bases from J, the junction contained 7 bases not matched to a gene. CDR3: CSARDRNGQGNSPLHF. In DNA form, the CDR3 reads TGCAGTGCTAGAGATCGGAATGGACAGGGGAATTCACCCCTCCACTTT.

The chain carries TRBV3-1 and TRBJ2-5; TRBD2 matches at 10 bases. CDR1 and CDR2 from the germline V gene are LGHDT and YNNKEL (reference sequence). J was trimmed by 2 bases and V by 3 bases; bases with no gene match: 6. The CDR3 spans 16 residues. The CDR3 DNA is TGTGCCAGCAGCCAGGGTAGCGGGGGGACGCAAGAGACCCAGTACTTC. The encoded protein is CASSQGSGGTQETQYF.

The chain couples TRBV12-3 or TRBV12-4 to TRBJ1-2; 10 bases are a match to TRBD1. The CDR3 totals 15 residues. The V and J ends lost 5 bases and 2 bases, in that order; junction bases with no gene match: 5. CDR3 nucleotides: TGTGCCAGCAGTAACCGACAGGGGGCGAACTATGGCTACACCTTC. Its protein product is CASSNRQGANYGYTF.

This chain uses TRBV4-1 with TRBJ2-5; no clear D gene. This CDR3 is built from 15 residues. V was cut by 1 base and J by 4 bases, with 13 bases left in between. CDR1 and CDR2 (germline): MGHRA, YSYEKL. CDR3 residues: CASSQGGVGVETQYF. The CDR3 DNA reads TGCGCCAGCAGCCAAGGCGGTGTGGGCGTAGAGACCCAGTACTTC.

This clonotype was seen just once. The rearrangement joins TRBV20-1 to TRBJ2-5; D might be TRBD2 (6 bases). V was cut by 0 bases and J by 1 base, with 9 bases left in between. In germline, CDR1 is DFQATT, CDR2 SNEGSKA (reference sequence). This CDR3 spans 14 amino acids. The CDR3 loop reads CSARDRRGQETQYF. The CDR3 DNA reads TGCAGTGCTAGAGATCGGAGGGGCCAAGAGACCCAGTACTTC.